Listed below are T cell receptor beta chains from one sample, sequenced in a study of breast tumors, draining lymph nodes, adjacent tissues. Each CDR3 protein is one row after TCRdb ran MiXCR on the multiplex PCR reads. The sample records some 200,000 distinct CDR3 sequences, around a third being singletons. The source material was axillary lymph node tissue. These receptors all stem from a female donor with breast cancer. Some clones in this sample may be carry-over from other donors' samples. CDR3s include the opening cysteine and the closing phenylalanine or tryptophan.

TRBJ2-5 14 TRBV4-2 CASSQAEGRETQYF
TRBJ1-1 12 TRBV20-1 CSATDGTREAFF
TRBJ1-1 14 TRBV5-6 CASRPWGANTEAFF
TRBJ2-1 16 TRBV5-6 CASSPDRGATYNEQFF
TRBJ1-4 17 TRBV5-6 CASSLELAGTYNEKLFF
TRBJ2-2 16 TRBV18 CASSPLQGGNTGELFF
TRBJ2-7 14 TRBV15 CATSRGTRSDEQYF
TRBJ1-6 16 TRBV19 CASSIRDTSYNSPLHF
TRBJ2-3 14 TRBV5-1 CASRAGVSTDTQYF
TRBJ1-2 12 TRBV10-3 CAISPASYGYTF
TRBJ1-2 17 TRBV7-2 CASSLRQGGLMVGRYTF
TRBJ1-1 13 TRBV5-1 CASTRGLNTEAFF
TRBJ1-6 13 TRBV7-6 CASSPGFNSPLHF
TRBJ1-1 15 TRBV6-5 CACSFDGQGTAEAFF
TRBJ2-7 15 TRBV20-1 CSARGDTGEGYEQYF
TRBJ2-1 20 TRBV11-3 CASSLDRPGGSIGGSNEQFF
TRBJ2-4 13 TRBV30 CAWSGGQGIIQYF
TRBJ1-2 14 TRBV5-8 CASSVPGTSGGYTF